The clone carrying this T cell receptor (beta chain) occurred once. This entry is derived from a study of T cell changes during pregnancy in multiple sclerosis. Assay: immunoSEQ multiplex PCR; the TCRdb copy retains only in-frame clones and omits some. The top ten clones hold 1.4% of a sample with 80,000 or so clones, roughly nine tenths of them seen once. The V segment lost 2 bases and the J segment 3 bases; nucleotides outside the gene matches: 10. The CDR3 is made up of 17 amino acids. Germline values: CDR1 SNHLY, CDR2 FYNNEI. This TCR derives from a female donor with multiple sclerosis, enrolled in a pregnancy study. The sample in question was peripheral blood, obtained before pregnancy. V usage is TRBV2 and J usage is TRBJ2-1, with TRBD1 matching over 7 bases. CDR3 bases: TGTGCCAGCAGTGAATTCCGACAGGGCTGGGTCTACAATGAGCAGTTCTTC. Encoded protein: CASSEFRQGWVYNEQFF.